The present T cell receptor (beta chain) was sequenced within a study of CD8 T cells in ankylosing spondylitis. This clonotype was seen ten or more times. The target antigen is unknown. Trimming at V came to 5 bases and at J to 1 base, leaving 7 bases not matched to a gene. The CDR3 has 18 residues. In germline, CDR1 is MNHEY, CDR2 SVGEGT. TCRdb analysed the 5' RACE reads with MiXCR anew, one entry per CDR3 protein. Among under 200,000 distinct CDR3 sequences listed, more than 9% were seen once. Regarding the study as a whole: Reports of some motif variants in reactive arthritis synovial fluid and blood predate this one. Characteristic of ankylosing spondylitis blood, it appeared, was a TCR beta motif comprising several highly homologous variants. CD8+ by phenotype, disease-linked clones were relatively rare in peripheral blood. Disease-linked clones were reportedly significantly enriched in matched ankylosing spondylitis synovial fluid.

The chain couples TRBV6-2 or TRBV6-3 to TRBJ2-2, with TRBD2 matching over 13 bases. Sequenced material: blood, either unsorted or a sorted T cell fraction (not recorded which). The clonotype comes from a male donor with ankylosing spondylitis or in good health (not recorded which). The CDR3 nucleotides read TGTGCCAGCAGTAGCCCGGGACTAGCGGGACTGAACACCGGGGAGCTGTTTTTT. Protein product: CASSSPGLAGLNTGELFF.